Included here is one TCR beta chain sequence, with context. The data stem from a study of T cell changes during pregnancy in multiple sclerosis. Libraries were prepared by immunoSEQ multiplex PCR; TCRdb keeps only in-frame clonotypes and omits some of them. The sample consists of around 13,000 clones, approximately 90% of them appearing once. This CDR3 is built from 15 residues. With 4 bases clipped from V and 5 bases from J, the junction kept 8 bases outside the gene matches. CDR1 and CDR2 (germline): SGHNT, YYREEE (reference sequence). This TCR was recovered from a female donor in good health, enrolled as a control in a pregnancy study. Sequenced material: CD8+ T cells from peripheral blood mononuclear cells, taken in the second trimester of pregnancy. The chain couples TRBV5-4 to TRBJ2-7; TRBD2 agrees at 11 bases. CDR3 coding DNA: TGTGCCAGCAGCGGACTAGCGGGCCCCCTCCACGAGCAGTACTTC. Translation gives CASSGLAGPLHEQYF.